A selection of T cell receptor beta chains follows, all from one sample in a study of blood T cells in healthy people across ages. One entry per CDR3 protein, called by TCRdb with MiXCR from the 5' RACE reads. The sample gives roughly 800,000 distinct CDR3 sequences, nearly 60% of which show up once; roughly 22% is in the top ten. The specimen sequenced was blood. The receptors here all came from a man under 40 in good health. Both conserved end residues are part of each CDR3. The order of the fields is V gene, clone size, D gene, J gene, CDR3 DNA, CDR3 protein. D genes are given only for firm matches. The size entry is marked missing in some rows and otherwise reads once, few, many or a size class.

V gene: TRBV6-2/TRBV6-3; clone size: -; D gene: -; J gene: TRBJ1-1; CDR3 DNA: TGTGCCAGCAGAAGGGCTCTCACTGAAGCTTTCTTT; CDR3 protein: CASRRALTEAFF
V gene: TRBV21-1; clone size: -; D gene: -; J gene: TRBJ2-7; CDR3 DNA: TGTGCCAGCACAAACCAAGGATTTGTAGGCCGCAATGAGCAGTACTTC; CDR3 protein: CASTNQGFVGRNEQYF
V gene: TRBV2; clone size: few; D gene: TRBD1; J gene: TRBJ2-5; CDR3 DNA: TGTGCCACGGAGACCCCTGTAACAGGGGGGTATGAGCAGTACTTC; CDR3 protein: CATETPVTGGYEQYF
V gene: TRBV30; clone size: -; D gene: -; J gene: TRBJ2-5; CDR3 DNA: TGTGCCTGGGACAGCTCCCAAGAGACCCAGTACTTC; CDR3 protein: CAWDSSQETQYF
V gene: TRBV25-1; clone size: once; D gene: -; J gene: TRBJ2-5; CDR3 DNA: TGTGCCAGCAGTGACCCGGGATTTAATCAAGAGACCCAGTACTTC; CDR3 protein: CASSDPGFNQETQYF
V gene: TRBV5-1; clone size: -; D gene: TRBD1; J gene: TRBJ2-3; CDR3 DNA: TGCGCCAGCGGATCAGGGACAGGGGGCACAGATACGCAGTATTTT; CDR3 protein: CASGSGTGGTDTQYF
V gene: TRBV28; clone size: once; D gene: TRBD1; J gene: TRBJ2-5; CDR3 DNA: TGTGCCAGCAGCCCGGGACAGAGGAATGTAGAGACCCAGTACTTC; CDR3 protein: CASSPGQRNVETQYF
V gene: TRBV28; clone size: few; D gene: -; J gene: TRBJ2-7; CDR3 DNA: TGTGCCAGCGCCTTCAGCGGGTATGGGGAGCAGTACTTC; CDR3 protein: CASAFSGYGEQYF
V gene: TRBV4-3; clone size: few; D gene: TRBD2; J gene: TRBJ2-3; CDR3 DNA: TGCGCCAGCAGCCTTTCTCGGGGGGGCACAGATACGCAGTATTTT; CDR3 protein: CASSLSRGGTDTQYF
V gene: TRBV12-3/TRBV12-4; clone size: -; D gene: -; J gene: TRBJ1-6; CDR3 DNA: TGTGCCAGCAGTTTATCGGCAAGTGCACCCCTCCACTTT; CDR3 protein: CASSLSASAPLHF
V gene: TRBV20-1; clone size: -; D gene: -; J gene: TRBJ2-3; CDR3 DNA: TGCAGTGCTAGAATAGAGGGAGGCACAGATACGCAGTATTTT; CDR3 protein: CSARIEGGTDTQYF
V gene: TRBV6-1; clone size: few; D gene: TRBD1; J gene: TRBJ1-5; CDR3 DNA: TGTGCCAGCAGTGTAGACAGGGACCAGCCCCAGCATTTT; CDR3 protein: CASSVDRDQPQHF
V gene: TRBV7-2; clone size: -; D gene: -; J gene: TRBJ2-5; CDR3 DNA: TGTGCCAGCAGCTTAGTAACACCCTTCAATAATGAGCAGTACTTC; CDR3 protein: CASSLVTPFNNEQYF
V gene: TRBV3-1; clone size: -; D gene: -; J gene: TRBJ2-1; CDR3 DNA: TGTGCCAGCAGCCAAGATTGGGCGGGCAATGAGCAGTTCTTC; CDR3 protein: CASSQDWAGNEQFF
V gene: TRBV7-8; clone size: -; D gene: -; J gene: TRBJ2-7; CDR3 DNA: TGTGCCAGCAGCCCCTACGGAGTGCTGGCCTACGAGCAGTACTTC; CDR3 protein: CASSPYGVLAYEQYF
V gene: TRBV15; clone size: -; D gene: -; J gene: TRBJ2-1; CDR3 DNA: TGTGCCACCAGCAGAGATGTGGGGAGGCGGCTCGGTGAGCAGTTCTTC; CDR3 protein: CATSRDVGRRLGEQFF
V gene: TRBV5-1; clone size: once; D gene: -; J gene: TRBJ1-4; CDR3 DNA: TGCGCCAGCAGTTGGGGGCAGGGCGATGAAAAACTGTTTTTT; CDR3 protein: CASSWGQGDEKLFF
V gene: TRBV29-1; clone size: -; D gene: TRBD1; J gene: TRBJ2-1; CDR3 DNA: TGCAGCGTTGAAGACCCGGACAGGGGATCCTACAATGAGCAGTTCTTC; CDR3 protein: CSVEDPDRGSYNEQFF
V gene: TRBV6-5; clone size: -; D gene: -; J gene: TRBJ2-7; CDR3 DNA: TGTGCCAGCAGTTACTACGGACGGAGGGAGCAGTACTTC; CDR3 protein: CASSYYGRREQYF
V gene: TRBV6-2/TRBV6-3; clone size: -; D gene: -; J gene: TRBJ1-5; CDR3 DNA: TGTGCCAGCAGTTACTCGGTTATTCTCGATGCCAATCCCAATCAGCCCCAGCATTTT; CDR3 protein: CASSYSVILDANPNQPQHF
V gene: TRBV6-1; clone size: -; D gene: -; J gene: TRBJ2-7; CDR3 DNA: TGTGCCAGCAGGGCCACAGGTCGCGGTTCCGACTACGAGCAGTACTTC; CDR3 protein: CASRATGRGSDYEQYF
V gene: TRBV30; clone size: -; D gene: -; J gene: TRBJ1-2; CDR3 DNA: TGTGCCTGGAGCGCAACCTCGGGCTGGGACATTCGGGGCTACACCTTC; CDR3 protein: CAWSATSGWDIRGYTF
V gene: TRBV20-1; clone size: few; D gene: -; J gene: TRBJ1-1; CDR3 DNA: TGCAGTGCCTTTAATCCGGGACGGCGGTACACTGAAGCTTTCTTT; CDR3 protein: CSAFNPGRRYTEAFF
V gene: TRBV29-1; clone size: -; D gene: -; J gene: TRBJ1-1; CDR3 DNA: TGCAGCGTTACACAGGGATGGGGGAACACTGAAGCTTTCTTT; CDR3 protein: CSVTQGWGNTEAFF
V gene: TRBV28; clone size: few; D gene: -; J gene: TRBJ2-4; CDR3 DNA: TGTGCCAGCAGTTTCGGGGGATCCAAAAACATTCAGTACTTC; CDR3 protein: CASSFGGSKNIQYF
V gene: TRBV20-1; clone size: -; D gene: -; J gene: TRBJ2-1; CDR3 DNA: TGCAGTGCCACATGGAGTGTGCAGGATGAGCAGTTCTTC; CDR3 protein: CSATWSVQDEQFF
V gene: TRBV20-1; clone size: once; D gene: -; J gene: TRBJ1-2; CDR3 DNA: TGCAGTGCTCAACAGGCGTACTATGGCTACACCTTC; CDR3 protein: CSAQQAYYGYTF
V gene: TRBV5-8; clone size: -; D gene: -; J gene: TRBJ1-5; CDR3 DNA: TGTGCCAGCAGCTTGTGGGCAGGGGTTCTACAGCCCCAGCATTTT; CDR3 protein: CASSLWAGVLQPQHF
V gene: TRBV28; clone size: -; D gene: -; J gene: TRBJ2-7; CDR3 DNA: TGTGCCAGCAGTTTACGGCGGTACGAGCAGTACTTC; CDR3 protein: CASSLRRYEQYF
V gene: TRBV4-3; clone size: few; D gene: -; J gene: TRBJ2-4; CDR3 DNA: TGCGCCAGCAGCCAAGACGAGGGAACCAAAAACATTCAGTACTTC; CDR3 protein: CASSQDEGTKNIQYF
V gene: TRBV5-6; clone size: -; D gene: -; J gene: TRBJ1-6; CDR3 DNA: TGTGCCAGCAGCCGGGTGGAGGGGAGCTCCTATAATTCACCCCTCCACTTT; CDR3 protein: CASSRVEGSSYNSPLHF
V gene: TRBV7-2; clone size: -; D gene: -; J gene: TRBJ2-1; CDR3 DNA: TGTGCCAGCAGCTTAAACTCTCTGGGTGAGCAGTTCTTC; CDR3 protein: CASSLNSLGEQFF
V gene: TRBV20-1; clone size: few; D gene: TRBD1; J gene: TRBJ2-7; CDR3 DNA: TGCAGTGCTAGGGGACAGGGCGGATACGAGCAGTACTTC; CDR3 protein: CSARGQGGYEQYF
V gene: TRBV29-1; clone size: -; D gene: TRBD1; J gene: TRBJ2-7; CDR3 DNA: TGCAGCGTTTCTGGGACAGTGAACTCCTACGAGCAGTACTTC; CDR3 protein: CSVSGTVNSYEQYF
V gene: TRBV4-2; clone size: -; D gene: TRBD2; J gene: TRBJ2-4; CDR3 DNA: TGTGCCAGCAGCCAAGAACCGTACTCGGGGACTACATCGGAAAACATTCAGTACTTC; CDR3 protein: CASSQEPYSGTTSENIQYF
V gene: TRBV30; clone size: -; D gene: -; J gene: TRBJ1-6; CDR3 DNA: TGTGCCTGGAGGGAGACAGTGACCTCACCCCTCCACTTT; CDR3 protein: CAWRETVTSPLHF
V gene: TRBV7-9; clone size: -; D gene: TRBD2; J gene: TRBJ2-7; CDR3 DNA: TGTGCCAGCTCACTAGCGGGATCCGGGAACGAGCAGTACTTC; CDR3 protein: CASSLAGSGNEQYF
V gene: TRBV6-2/TRBV6-3; clone size: few; D gene: -; J gene: TRBJ2-7; CDR3 DNA: TGTGCCAGCAGTTACGTGGGGGATTGGGACGAGCAGTACTTC; CDR3 protein: CASSYVGDWDEQYF
V gene: TRBV12-3/TRBV12-4; clone size: -; D gene: -; J gene: TRBJ1-5; CDR3 DNA: TGTGCCAGCAGTTCAGGGTTATGGCAGCCCCAGCATTTT; CDR3 protein: CASSSGLWQPQHF
V gene: TRBV4-3; clone size: -; D gene: TRBD1; J gene: TRBJ2-7; CDR3 DNA: TGCGCCAGCAGCCAAGGAGGGGGGACAGGGACGTACGAGCAGTACTTC; CDR3 protein: CASSQGGGTGTYEQYF
V gene: TRBV5-1; clone size: once; D gene: -; J gene: TRBJ2-5; CDR3 DNA: TGCGCCAGCAGCTCGGGACCGGAGAAGAAGACCCAGTACTTC; CDR3 protein: CASSSGPEKKTQYF
V gene: TRBV29-1; clone size: once; D gene: -; J gene: TRBJ2-3; CDR3 DNA: TGCAGCGTCGAACAAGGAGGTGTTGGCACAGATACGCAGTATTTT; CDR3 protein: CSVEQGGVGTDTQYF
V gene: TRBV10-2; clone size: -; D gene: TRBD2; J gene: TRBJ2-1; CDR3 DNA: TGCGCCAGCAGTGTTGTCGAGGAGACTAGCGGTTACAATGAGCAGTTCTTC; CDR3 protein: CASSVVEETSGYNEQFF
V gene: TRBV20-1; clone size: -; D gene: TRBD2; J gene: TRBJ2-1; CDR3 DNA: TGCAGTGCTACTCTCGACCACCTCTCGGCAGCGGGAGTAAGGTTCGAGCAGTTCTTC; CDR3 protein: CSATLDHLSAAGVRFEQFF